This TCR beta chain was obtained from a study of vaccination and CD4 T cells after COVID-19. Background on the study: Nasal swab PCR had detected SARS-CoV-2 in convalescent patients, some ten mild and one severe.

Time point here: late sampling 161 to 241 days after vaccination in a few convalescent patients. From the PCR reads, TCRdb called clonotypes with MiXCR, one entry per CDR3 protein. This sample has around 30,000 distinct CDR3 sequences, with approximately 53% found just once. Trimming cost V 2 bases and J 5 bases; bases outside gene matches: 2. CDR1 MNHEY and CDR2 SVGAGI come from the germline V gene. The CDR3 loop spans 15 amino acids. The chain is built from TRBV6-5 and TRBJ1-6; 8 bases are shared with TRBD1. The TCR comes from a human donor who had recovered from COVID-19. Sequencing was performed on CD4+ T cells from blood, taken about 7 months after SARS-CoV-2 vaccination. The CDR3 region has the DNA TGTGCCAGCAGTTACGTGACAGGGGATAATTCACCCCTCCACTTT. Translating it yields CASSYVTGDNSPLHF.